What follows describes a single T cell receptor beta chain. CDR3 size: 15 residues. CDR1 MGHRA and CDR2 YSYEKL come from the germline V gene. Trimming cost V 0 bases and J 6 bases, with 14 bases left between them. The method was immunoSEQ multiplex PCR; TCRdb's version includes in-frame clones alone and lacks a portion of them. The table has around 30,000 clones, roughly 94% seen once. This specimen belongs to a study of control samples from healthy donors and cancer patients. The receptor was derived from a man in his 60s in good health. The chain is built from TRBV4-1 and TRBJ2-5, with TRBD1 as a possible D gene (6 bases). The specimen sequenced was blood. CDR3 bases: TGCGCCAGCAGCCAAGAGTACCAGGGGAGCAAGACCCAGTACTTC. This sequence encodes CASSQEYQGSKTQYF.